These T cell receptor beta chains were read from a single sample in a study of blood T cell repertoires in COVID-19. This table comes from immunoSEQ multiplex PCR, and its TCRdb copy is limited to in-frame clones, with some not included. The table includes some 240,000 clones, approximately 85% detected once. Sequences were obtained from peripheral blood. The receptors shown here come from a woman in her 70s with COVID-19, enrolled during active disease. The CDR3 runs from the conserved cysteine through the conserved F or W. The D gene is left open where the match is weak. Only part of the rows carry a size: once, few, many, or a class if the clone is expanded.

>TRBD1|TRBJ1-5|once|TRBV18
CASSPGTGGNQPQHF
TGTGCCAGCTCACCGGGGACAGGGGGTAATCAGCCCCAGCATTTT
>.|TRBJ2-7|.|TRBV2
CASADTGLLSYEQYF
TGTGCCAGCGCGGACACAGGGCTCCTCAGCTACGAGCAGTACTTC
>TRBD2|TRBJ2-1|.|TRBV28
CASSSYILVSGRAYNEQFF
TGTGCCAGCAGTTCTTATATCCTAGTAAGCGGGAGGGCGTACAATGAGCAGTTCTTC
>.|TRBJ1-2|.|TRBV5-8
CASSLDGSSFNGYTF
TGTGCCAGCAGCTTGGATGGTAGCTCCTTTAATGGCTACACCTTC
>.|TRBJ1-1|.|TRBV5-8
CASSLSLSAAYTEAFF
TGTGCCAGCAGCTTGAGTTTGTCCGCGGCGTACACTGAAGCTTTCTTT
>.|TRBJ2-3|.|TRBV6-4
CASSQTASTDTQYF
TGTGCCAGCAGTCAGACAGCTAGCACAGATACGCAGTATTTT
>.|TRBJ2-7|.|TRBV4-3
CASSQDTTGVEQYF
TGCGCCAGCAGCCAAGATACAACGGGAGTCGAGCAGTACTTC
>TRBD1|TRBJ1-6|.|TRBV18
CASSPGQGTYSPLHF
TGTGCCAGCTCACCGGGACAGGGAACCTATTCACCCCTCCACTTT
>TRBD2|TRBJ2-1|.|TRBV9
CASSVGTSGYNEQFF
TGTGCCAGCAGCGTTGGGACTAGCGGGTACAATGAGCAGTTCTTC
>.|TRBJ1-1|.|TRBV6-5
CASRLREGTEAFF
TGTGCCAGCAGGTTAAGGGAGGGCACTGAAGCTTTCTTT
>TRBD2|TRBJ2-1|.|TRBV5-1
CASSLAGTSGTYEQFF
TGCGCCAGCAGCTTGGCCGGGACTAGCGGGACCTATGAGCAGTTCTTC
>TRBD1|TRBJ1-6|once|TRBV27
CASSFRGTGHSPLHF
TGTGCCAGCAGTTTCCGAGGGACAGGGCATTCACCCCTCCACTTT
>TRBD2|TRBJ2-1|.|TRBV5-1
CASSLAGTTQFF
TGCGCCAGCAGCTTGGCCGGGACTACTCAGTTCTTC
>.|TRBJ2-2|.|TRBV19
CASRQTGDTGELFF
TGTGCCAGTAGACAGACAGGCGACACCGGGGAGCTGTTTTTT
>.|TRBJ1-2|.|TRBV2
CASSEQGPGYGYTF
TGTGCCAGCAGTGAACAGGGCCCAGGCTATGGCTACACCTTC
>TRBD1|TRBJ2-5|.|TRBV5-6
CASSSPRGLETQYF
TGTGCCAGCAGCTCACCCAGGGGGCTAGAGACCCAGTACTTC
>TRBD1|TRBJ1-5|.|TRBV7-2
CASSLTGGTSNQPQHF
TGTGCCAGCAGCTTAACAGGGGGCACGAGCAATCAGCCCCAGCATTTT
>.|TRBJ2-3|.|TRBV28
CASNRQVRGDTQYF
TGTGCCAGCAACAGACAGGTCCGTGGAGATACGCAGTATTTT
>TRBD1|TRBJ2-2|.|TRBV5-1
CASSSMDRATGELFF
TGCGCCAGCAGCTCTATGGACAGGGCGACCGGGGAGCTGTTTTTT
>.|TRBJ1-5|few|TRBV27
CASSLEVPRFGQPQHF
TGTGCCAGCAGTTTAGAGGTTCCGCGATTCGGCCAGCCCCAGCATTTT
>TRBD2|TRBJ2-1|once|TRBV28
CASSRWGGSNEQFF
TGTGCCAGCAGTCGCTGGGGGGGTTCCAATGAGCAGTTCTTC
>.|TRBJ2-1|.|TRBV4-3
CASSQHHSFSAGISYNEQFF
TGCGCCAGCAGCCAACACCATTCTTTTTCTGCGGGGATCTCCTACAATGAGCAGTTCTTC
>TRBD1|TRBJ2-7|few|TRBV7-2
CASSIGQGKYEQYF
TGTGCCAGCAGCATCGGACAGGGAAAATACGAGCAGTACTTC
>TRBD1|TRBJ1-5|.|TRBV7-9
CASSFWTGTSNQPQHF
TGTGCCAGCAGCTTCTGGACAGGCACTAGCAATCAGCCCCAGCATTTT
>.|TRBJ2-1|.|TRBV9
CASSPSPGLHNEQFF
TGTGCCAGCAGCCCGAGCCCGGGACTGCACAATGAGCAGTTCTTC
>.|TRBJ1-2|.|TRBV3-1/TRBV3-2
CASSPSDSNYGYTF
TGTGCCAGCAGCCCCTCCGACAGTAACTATGGCTACACCTTC
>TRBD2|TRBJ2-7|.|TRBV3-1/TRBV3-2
CASSDGLAEFYEQYF
TGTGCCAGCAGCGATGGACTAGCTGAATTCTACGAGCAGTACTTC
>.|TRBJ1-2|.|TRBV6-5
CASSVDHNYVYTF
TGTGCCAGCAGCGTCGACCACAACTATGTCTACACCTTC
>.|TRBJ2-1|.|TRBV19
CASSITGLSSYNEQFF
TGTGCCAGTAGTATAACAGGGCTCAGCTCCTACAATGAGCAGTTCTTC
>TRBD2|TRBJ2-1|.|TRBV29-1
CSVDAGGPAYNEQFF
TGCAGCGTTGATGCGGGAGGGCCCGCCTACAATGAGCAGTTCTTC
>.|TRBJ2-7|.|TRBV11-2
CASSLDIGGNSRGYEQYF
TGTGCCAGCAGCTTAGATATAGGAGGTAATTCCCGCGGCTACGAGCAGTACTTC
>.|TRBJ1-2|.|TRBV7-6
CASSLGGAVPHGYTF
TGTGCCAGCAGCTTAGGCGGGGCAGTGCCGCATGGCTACACCTTC
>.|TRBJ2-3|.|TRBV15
CATSRDYSTDTQYF
TGTGCCACCAGCAGAGATTATAGCACAGATACGCAGTATTTT
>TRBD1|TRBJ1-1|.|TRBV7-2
CASSLKATGANTEAFF
TGTGCCAGCAGCTTAAAGGCGACAGGGGCGAACACTGAAGCTTTCTTT
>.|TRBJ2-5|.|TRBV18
CASSPSQETQYF
TGTGCCAGCTCACCGTCTCAAGAGACCCAGTACTTC
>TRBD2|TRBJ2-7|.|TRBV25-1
CASSPIGGVTYEQYF
TGTGCCAGCAGCCCCATTGGGGGGGTTACCTACGAGCAGTACTTC
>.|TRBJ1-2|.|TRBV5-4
CASSLVGTSNYGYTF
TGTGCCAGCAGCTTGGTGGGCACCTCAAACTATGGCTACACCTTC
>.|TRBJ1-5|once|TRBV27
CASMGGSGLNQPQHF
TGTGCCAGCATGGGGGGGAGTGGGCTGAATCAGCCCCAGCATTTT
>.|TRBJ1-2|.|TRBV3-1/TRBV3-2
CASSQDVGRGYTF
TGTGCCAGCAGCCAAGATGTGGGGCGTGGCTACACCTTC
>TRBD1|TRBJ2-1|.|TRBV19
CASSPDRDSYNEQFF
TGTGCCAGTAGTCCGGACAGGGACTCCTACAATGAGCAGTTCTTC
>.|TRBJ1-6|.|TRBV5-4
CASSFAGVDNSPLHF
TGTGCCAGCAGCTTTGCCGGGGTAGATAATTCACCCCTCCACTTT
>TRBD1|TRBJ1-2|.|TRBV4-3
CASSQDTDRVAGYTF
TGCGCCAGCAGCCAAGATACCGACAGGGTGGCGGGCTACACCTTC
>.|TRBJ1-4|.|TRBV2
CASTPSRGELFF
TGTGCCAGCACTCCGTCCCGGGGTGAACTGTTTTTT
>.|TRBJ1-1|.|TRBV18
CASSAQRENTEAFF
TGTGCCAGCTCAGCTCAACGGGAGAACACTGAAGCTTTCTTT
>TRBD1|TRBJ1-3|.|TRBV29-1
CSVQTGLNSGNTIYF
TGCAGCGTCCAGACAGGGCTCAACTCTGGAAACACCATATATTTT
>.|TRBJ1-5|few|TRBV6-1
CASSEWERVSNQPQHF
TGTGCCAGCAGTGAATGGGAGAGAGTGAGCAATCAGCCCCAGCATTTT
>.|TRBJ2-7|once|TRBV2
CASSAGAGNYEQYF
TGTGCCAGCAGCGCCGGAGCAGGGAACTACGAGCAGTACTTC
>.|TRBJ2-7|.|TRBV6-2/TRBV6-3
CASSSGARTVSEQYF
TGTGCCAGCAGTTCTGGGGCCCGGACAGTTAGCGAGCAGTACTTC
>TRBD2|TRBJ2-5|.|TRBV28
CASSRTSGQETQYF
TGTGCCAGCAGTAGGACTAGCGGACAAGAGACCCAGTACTTC
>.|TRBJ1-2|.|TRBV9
CASSVNTVGGYTF
TGTGCCAGCAGCGTAAACACTGTCGGGGGCTACACCTTC
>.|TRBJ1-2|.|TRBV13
CASSSGAAANYGYTF
TGTGCCAGCAGCTCCGGAGCGGCAGCTAACTATGGCTACACCTTC
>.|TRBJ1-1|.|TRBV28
CASSSGQRRTEAFF
TGTGCCAGCAGTTCCGGTCAGCGGAGGACTGAAGCTTTCTTT
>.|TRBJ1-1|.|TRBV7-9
CASSLGTPAMNTEAFF
TGTGCCAGCAGCTTGGGGACACCGGCCATGAACACTGAAGCTTTCTTT
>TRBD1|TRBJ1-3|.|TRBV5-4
CASSPGGQGGNTIYF
TGTGCCAGCAGCCCCGGGGGACAGGGTGGAAACACCATATATTTT
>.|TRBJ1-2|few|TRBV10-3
CAISRPTGFSYGYTF
TGTGCCATCAGTAGACCGACAGGCTTTTCCTATGGCTACACCTTC
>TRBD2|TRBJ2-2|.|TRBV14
CASSRRTSVSTGELFF
TGTGCCAGCAGTCGACGGACTAGCGTGTCCACCGGGGAGCTGTTTTTT